This T cell receptor (beta chain) came from a study of cytomegalovirus exposure and HLA in healthy donors. V shed 4 bases and J shed 0 bases, with 11 bases lying between them. Germline CDR1 reads SGHRS; CDR2 reads YFSETQ. This CDR3 is built from 15 residues. The study ran its PCR with 60 Vbeta and 13 Jbeta primers. This table comes from immunoSEQ multiplex PCR, and its TCRdb copy is limited to in-frame clones, with some not included. The table has some 65,000 clones, around 70% seen once. The chain couples TRBV5-1 to TRBJ2-1, with D possibly matching TRBD1 (6 bases). What was sequenced was PBMCs. This clonotype originated in a woman in her twenties or thirties in good health and CMV-seronegative. The CDR3 here is CASSLDRSSYNEQFF. The CDR3 DNA reads as TGCGCCAGCAGCCTTGACAGGAGCTCCTACAATGAGCAGTTCTTC.